Each of the 30 T cell receptor beta chains below was sequenced from the same sample in a study of T cell responses to AZD1222 COVID-19 vaccine. The method was immunoSEQ multiplex PCR; TCRdb's version includes in-frame clones alone and lacks a portion of them. The repertoire holds about 200,000 clones, roughly 92% seen once, with 3.4% in the top ten. Sequencing used peripheral blood, obtained 28 days after the second AZD1222 dose. These receptors all stem from an adult who received the AZD1222 COVID-19 vaccine.

The chain links TRBV28 to TRBJ1-3; no clear D gene. Germline loops: CDR1 MDHEN, CDR2 SYDVKM. The V end was cut by 3 bases, the J end by 0 bases, with 9 bases between. This CDR3 has 15 amino acids. The CDR3 nucleotides are TGTGCCAGCAGTTTTAGGGAGAGCTCTGGAAACACCATATATTTT. As protein: CASSFRESSGNTIYF.

The chain links TRBV27 to TRBJ2-7; the D call may be TRBD1 or TRBD2 (5 bases each). V lost 5 bases and J lost 7, with 15 bases in between. The germline gives CDR1 MNHEY, CDR2 SMNVEV (reference sequence). There are 13 residues in the CDR3. The CDR3: CASSRDPLGEQYF. In DNA, the CDR3 is TGTGCCAGCAGTCGGGACCCGCTAGGGGAGCAGTACTTC.

This sequence joins TRBV3-1 (or the pseudogene TRBV3-2) and TRBJ1-2; D is uncertain. Germline V gene lookup returns CDR1 LGHDT and CDR2 YNNKEL (reference sequence). V was trimmed by 2 bases and J by 7 bases, leaving 14 bases between them. The CDR3 has 14 residues. The CDR3 DNA reads TGTGCCAGCAGCCAAACTGGCAGGTCGGGTGGCTACACCTTC. Protein product: CASSQTGRSGGYTF.

The chain has TRBV2 and TRBJ2-3; D remains unclear. Germline V gene lookup returns CDR1 SNHLY and CDR2 FYNNEI. The CDR3 extends over 11 amino acids. The germline V and J ends were trimmed by 7 bases and 4 bases, with 6 bases remaining between them. CDR3 DNA: TGTGCCAGCAAGGGCTCAGATACGCAGTATTTT. Translated, it gives CASKGSDTQYF.

This chain links TRBV30 with TRBJ1-1; D gene ambiguous. V was trimmed by 1 base and J by 8 bases, leaving 8 bases between them. This CDR3 comprises 11 residues. CDR1 is GTSNPN, CDR2 SVGIG, per germline (reference sequence). This CDR3 is CAWSADSEAFF. The CDR3 DNA reads TGTGCCTGGAGTGCCGATAGCGAAGCTTTCTTT. Complete variable domain (other parts from reference TRBV30 and TRBJ1-1): SQTIHQWPATLVQPVGSPLSLECTVEGTSNPNLYWYRQAAGRGLQLLFYSVGIGQISSEVPQNLSASRPQDRQFILSSKKLLLSDSGFYLCAWSADSEAFFGQGTRLTVV.

This clone was recorded only once. The chain joins TRBV19 to TRBJ2-2; no clear D. The CDR3 totals 15 residues. CDR1 is LNHDA, CDR2 SQIVND, per germline (reference sequence). V was clipped by 3 bases and J by 5 bases, with 13 bases between them. The CDR3 sequence: CASSILRAATGELFF. Here the CDR3 DNA reads TGTGCCAGTAGTATCCTCCGGGCGGCGACCGGGGAGCTGTTTTTT.

This chain links TRBV7-2 with TRBJ1-6; no reliable D call. Trimming left V 2 bases short and J 0 bases short, with 17 bases between. The CDR3 runs to 19 residues. The germline V gene has CDR1 SGHTA and CDR2 FQGNSA. CDR3 sequence: CASSLRTDFRSSYNSPLHF. CDR3 in DNA: TGTGCCAGCAGCTTAAGAACAGACTTTCGGAGCTCCTATAATTCACCCCTCCACTTT.

The J gene is TRBJ2-7, the V gene TRBV7-9; tentative D call: TRBD1 (7 bases). This CDR3 has 12 amino acids. The germline V gene has CDR1 SEHNR and CDR2 FQNEAQ (reference sequence). Deletions cut 11 bases from V and 3 bases from J, with 14 bases between. In nucleotides, the CDR3 is TGTGCCGGCGGGACAGAGAACTACGAGCAGTACTTC. It codes for CAGGTENYEQYF.

This clone has just a few counts. The genes are TRBV3-1 (or the pseudogene TRBV3-2) and TRBJ1-2, with a possible D match to TRBD1 (5 bases). The CDR3 covers 15 residues. Germline V gene sequence: CDR1 LGHDT, CDR2 YNNKEL (reference sequence). V shed 7 bases and J shed 2 bases, with 17 bases lying between them. CDR3 loop: CASTTTASGNYGYTF. CDR3 DNA: TGTGCCAGCACCACGACAGCCTCCGGGAACTATGGCTACACCTTC.

This sequence joins TRBV7-2 and TRBJ2-4; D might be TRBD1 (5 bases). The CDR3 loop spans 14 amino acids. The V end lost 5 bases, the J end lost 4 bases, and 12 bases lay between the germline ends. Germline V gives CDR1 SGHTA, CDR2 FQGNSA. CDR3 nucleotide sequence: TGTGCCAGCAGCCATCGGACACTGAAAAACATTCAGTACTTC. Protein sequence: CASSHRTLKNIQYF.

The V call is TRBV2, the J call TRBJ2-3, with 14 bases aligning to TRBD2. The CDR3 consists of 16 residues. Per germline, CDR1 SNHLY and CDR2 FYNNEI. V lost 6 bases, J lost 4 bases, and 6 bases stayed unmatched. The CDR3 spells CASRRPGLAGADTQYF. DNA of the CDR3: TGTGCCAGCAGGAGACCGGGACTAGCGGGAGCAGATACGCAGTATTTT.

This chain links TRBV2 with TRBJ1-1; 7 nucleotides align to TRBD1. The CDR3 is 13 amino acids. J gave up 2 bases and V 7 bases, and 4 bases lay outside the gene matches. Germline V CDR1 and CDR2: SNHLY, FYNNEI. CDR3 DNA sequence: TGTGCCAGCATTCGGGACAGAAACACTGAAGCTTTCTTT. Its protein is CASIRDRNTEAFF. Supplemented by reference TRBV2 and TRBJ1-1, the full variable domain reads EPEVTQTPSHQVTQMGQEVILRCVPISNHLYFYWYRQILGQKVEFLVSFYNNEISEKSEIFDDQFSVERPDGSNFTLKIRSTKLEDSAMYFCASIRDRNTEAFFGQGTRLTVV.

The genes are TRBV9 and TRBJ1-2, with D perhaps matching TRBD1 (5 bases). Trimming stripped 2 bases from V and 6 bases from J, with 20 bases between. Germline-derived CDR1 and CDR2 are SGDLS and YYNGEE. The CDR3 consists of 16 residues. Here the CDR3 reads CASSVSQSVSGNGYTF. The DNA for the CDR3 is TGTGCCAGCAGCGTTAGTCAAAGTGTTTCAGGGAATGGCTACACCTTC. Full variable domain (outside the CDR3, taken from reference TRBV9 and TRBJ1-2): DSGVTQTPKHLITATGQRVTLRCSPRSGDLSVYWYQQSLDQGLQFLIQYYNGEERAKGNILERFSAQQFPDLHSELNLSSLELGDSALYFCASSVSQSVSGNGYTFGSGTRLTVV.

The rearrangement joins TRBV28 to TRBJ2-1; tentatively, D is TRBD1 (7 bases). Trimming removed 4 bases from V and 2 bases from J, with 15 bases in between. CDR1 MDHEN and CDR2 SYDVKM come from the germline V gene. This CDR3 comprises 16 residues. CDR3: CASSSPQGGTYNEQFF. The CDR3 coding sequence is TGTGCCAGCAGTTCCCCTCAGGGGGGCACCTACAATGAGCAGTTCTTC.

V gene TRBV5-1 combines with J gene TRBJ1-4; TRBD1 is a possible D gene (5 bases). CDR1 is SGHRS and CDR2 is YFSETQ in the germline V gene. The V end was cut by 4 bases, the J end by 8 bases, with 12 bases between. The CDR3 spans 13 residues. For the CDR3, the DNA is TGCGCCAGCAGCAGAGAGCGGGGCGAAAAACTGTTTTTT. Protein: CASSRERGEKLFF.

On this clone itself: A read error may produce the germline difference seen at one junction end. The rearrangement joins TRBV28 to TRBJ1-5; D call uncertain. Germline V gives CDR1 MDHEN, CDR2 SYDVKM. CDR3 size: 12 residues. For the CDR3, the DNA is TGTGCCAGCAGTCCCCCAGTGGCCCTCTACAATTTT. Its protein is CASSPPVALYNF.

This clone appeared once. The chain is built from TRBV10-3 and TRBJ1-3; D uncertain. Trimming removed 11 bases from V and 4 bases from J, with 21 bases in between. The CDR3 has 15 amino acids. CDR1 and CDR2 (germline): ENHRY, SYGVKD. The CDR3 loop is CASYGLEELGNTIYF. The CDR3 DNA follows: TGTGCCTCCTATGGCCTCGAGGAATTGGGAAACACCATATATTTT.

The CDR3 here is CAWSLPPAGVNGYTF. In DNA form, the CDR3 reads TGTGCCTGGTCCTTACCCCCGGCAGGGGTGAATGGCTACACCTTC. The chain uses TRBV30 and TRBJ1-2; D possibly corresponds to TRBD1 (6 bases). Germline V gives CDR1 GTSNPN, CDR2 SVGIG (reference sequence). Trimming took off 5 bases at V and 6 bases at J, with 22 bases between the two ends. This CDR3 region has 15 residues. Full variable domain (rest looked up from reference TRBV30 and TRBJ1-2): SQTIHQWPATLVQPVGSPLSLECTVEGTSNPNLYWYRQAAGRGLQLLFYSVGIGQISSEVPQNLSASRPQDRQFILSSKKLLLSDSGFYLCAWSLPPAGVNGYTFGSGTRLTVV.

This clone was counted once. V is TRBV21-1 and J is TRBJ1-3. TRBV21-1 is designated a pseudogene. The CDR3 runs to 20 residues. The DNA of the CDR3 is TGTGCCAGCAGCAAAAGGATTCCCGAGGCAGGCCAAATCTCTGGAAACACCATATATTTT. Translated, it gives CASSKRIPEAGQISGNTIYF.

The chain uses TRBV5-1 and TRBJ2-2; D uncertain. V shed 1 base and J shed 4 bases, with 14 bases lying between them. The CDR3 is made up of 16 amino acids. Germline lookup yields CDR1 SGHRS and CDR2 YFSETQ. CDR3 in amino acids: CASSLTPQVGTGELFF. Written as DNA, the CDR3 is TGCGCCAGCAGCTTGACCCCCCAGGTTGGCACCGGGGAGCTGTTTTTT.

The chain joins TRBV7-8 to TRBJ1-3; D may be TRBD1 (5 bases). CDR3 length equals 16 residues. V was shortened by 1 base and J by 2 bases, with 12 bases between the two germline ends. Germline CDR1 and CDR2: SGHVS and FQNEAQ. CDR3 sequence reads: CASSLEGARAGNTIYF. For the CDR3, the DNA is TGTGCCAGCAGCTTAGAGGGTGCCAGGGCTGGAAACACCATATATTTT.

The rearrangement links TRBV2 to TRBJ2-5; 10 positions agree with TRBD2. CDR1 and CDR2 from the germline V gene are SNHLY and FYNNEI. Unmatched junction bases numbered 3, after V lost 3 bases and J lost 2 bases. This CDR3 is built from 15 residues. Here the CDR3 DNA reads TGTGCCAGCAGTGATCCTAGCGGGAGTCAAGAGACCCAGTACTTC. Protein sequence: CASSDPSGSQETQYF.

The rearrangement links TRBV6-5 to TRBJ2-3; D possibly corresponds to TRBD2 (5 bases). V was pared by 9 bases and J by 4 bases, with 17 bases between. The germline gives CDR1 MNHEY, CDR2 SVGAGI. This CDR3 is 14 amino acids long. The CDR3 DNA follows: TGTGCCAGTCAACGAGGGCAGGCGTCAGATACGCAGTATTTT. Its protein is CASQRGQASDTQYF.

The rearrangement joins TRBV5-1 to TRBJ1-4; a weak D match, TRBD1 (6 bases). CDR1 SGHRS and CDR2 YFSETQ come from the germline V gene. The CDR3 is 14 amino acids. V was clipped by 2 bases and J by 5 bases, with 10 bases between them. CDR3 sequence reads: CASSFRGVNEKLFF. CDR3 DNA sequence: TGCGCCAGCAGCTTCAGGGGAGTGAATGAAAAACTGTTTTTT. The whole variable domain, filled in from reference TRBV5-1 and TRBJ1-4, reads KAGVTQTPRYLIKTRGQQVTLSCSPISGHRSVSWYQQTPGQGLQFLFEYFSETQRNKGNFPGRFSGRQFSNSRSEMNVSTLELGDSALYLCASSFRGVNEKLFFGSGTQLSVL.

This rearrangement joins TRBV7-3 to TRBJ2-1; D call uncertain. The CDR3 is 13 amino acids. CDR1 and CDR2 from the germline V gene are SGHTA and FQGTGA. Trimming cost V 5 bases and J 7 bases, with 12 bases left between them. The CDR3 nucleotides are TGTGCCAGCAGCCCCGGCTTGAGGAATGAGCAGTTCTTC. Its translation is CASSPGLRNEQFF.

The chain combines TRBV19 with TRBJ1-2; no clear D. The CDR3 runs 19 residues. V lost 7 bases, J lost 4 bases, and 31 bases lay in between. Germline CDR1 LNHDA, CDR2 SQIVND (reference sequence). For the CDR3, the DNA is TGTGCCAGTAATCGTTTTCTGGTTGGTAAGGACTCCTCCTTCTATGGCTACACCTTC. Protein: CASNRFLVGKDSSFYGYTF.

This chain joins TRBV11-2 and TRBJ2-1; unclear D gene. The CDR3 has 12 amino acids. Germline-derived CDR1 and CDR2 are SGHAT and FQNNGV. V was cut by 1 base and J by 15 bases, with 13 bases left in between. The CDR3 DNA reads as TGTGCCAGCAGCTTAGTTGGGGTGCTAGTGTTCTTC. This translates into CASSLVGVLVFF. Full variable domain (missing parts from reference TRBV11-2 and TRBJ2-1): EAGVAQSPRYKIIEKRQSVAFWCNPISGHATLYWYQQILGQGPKLLIQFQNNGVVDDSQLPKDRFSAERLKGVDSTLKIQPAKLEDSAVYLCASSLVGVLVFFGPGTRLTVL.

The chain combines TRBV28 with TRBJ2-3; TRBD2 matches 9 bases. V gave up 2 bases and J gave up 4 bases; unmatched junction bases: 10. The CDR3 has 17 amino acids. The germline V gene has CDR1 MDHEN and CDR2 SYDVKM. The CDR3: CASSLLGSGRRSDTQYF. The CDR3 DNA follows: TGTGCCAGCAGTTTACTGGGTAGCGGGAGAAGGTCAGATACGCAGTATTTT.

This chain uses TRBV28 with TRBJ2-5, with D hard to call. Trimming stripped 6 bases from V and 1 base from J, with 12 bases between. Germline CDR1 reads MDHEN; CDR2 reads SYDVKM. This CDR3 contains 14 residues. The CDR3 DNA sequence: TGTGCCAGCAGAGTTGACACCGCCCAAGAGACCCAGTACTTC. Protein: CASRVDTAQETQYF.

The J gene is TRBJ2-1, the V gene TRBV19; 8 bases fit TRBD1. Per germline, CDR1 LNHDA and CDR2 SQIVND (reference sequence). CDR3 length: 12 amino acids. Trimming took 4 bases from V and 10 from J; bases not matched to a gene: 3. Here the CDR3 reads CASSTRQGEQFF. The CDR3 region has the DNA TGTGCCAGTAGTACCAGACAGGGGGAGCAGTTCTTC.